This TCR beta chain was obtained from a study of T cells in Graves' hyperthyroidism and ophthalmopathy. Looking at the study overall: Peripheral blood was drawn at first diagnosis, prior to all treatment.

Amplification of TCR beta CDR3 regions used RNA as the template. Initially, a first-round RT-PCR of the TCR CDR3 employed the HTBI primer set. TCRdb called the multiplex PCR reads again in MiXCR, with one record for every CDR3 protein. The table shows hundreds of thousands of distinct CDR3 sequences, with about 14% occurring only once. This clonotype has a single count. Looked up from germline, CDR1 is SNHLY and CDR2 is FYNNEI. The CDR3 runs 14 residues. V was shortened by 7 bases and J by 2 bases, with 12 bases between the two germline ends. This chain joins TRBV2 and TRBJ1-5, with a tentative D call TRBD1 (5 bases). The sample consisted of blood. The TCR was taken from a woman between 18 and 30 years old with Graves' hyperthyroidism. The CDR3 region is CASNGAGGNQPQHF. The DNA for the CDR3 is TGTGCCAGCAATGGGGCGGGGGGCAATCAGCCCCAGCATTTT. Together with reference TRBV2 and TRBJ1-5, the CDR3 gives the full variable domain: EPEVTQTPSHQVTQMGQEVILRCVPISNHLYFYWYRQILGQKVEFLVSFYNNEISEKSEIFDDQFSVERPDGSNFTLKIRSTKLEDSAMYFCASNGAGGNQPQHFGDGTRLSIL.